This TCR beta chain was identified during a study of blood T cell repertoires in COVID-19. Study overall: The cDNA or gDNA used as material had been derived from T cells, B-cell-depleted T cells, or PBMCs.

V gave up 4 bases and J gave up 8 bases; unmatched junction bases: 7. The CDR3 extends over 13 amino acids. Germline V CDR1 and CDR2: SGHTA, FQGTGA. Assay: immunoSEQ multiplex PCR; the TCRdb copy retains only in-frame clones and omits some. Among around 63,000 clones listed, roughly 72% were seen once. This chain links TRBV7-3 with TRBJ1-1, with TRBD1 matching over 7 bases. The specimen was peripheral blood. The clonotype comes from a woman aged 70 to 79 with COVID-19, enrolled during active disease. The CDR3 DNA is TGTGCCAGCAGCTCCACAGGGGCGCGGGAAGCTTTCTTT. This gives the protein CASSSTGAREAFF.